The 24 T cell receptor beta chains in this list originate from one sample, sequenced in a study of T-cell reconstitution after alpha-beta-depleted transplantation in children. Unique molecular identifiers were used in preparing the TCRbeta library. TCRdb re-analysed the PCR reads in MiXCR, keeping a single row per CDR3 protein. The sample carries 280,000 or so distinct CDR3 sequences, 9.5% to 13% recorded once. The sample consisted of peripheral blood, taken 180 days after TCRalphabeta/CD19-depleted stem cell transplant. Source of these receptors: a male patient between 2 and 10 years old who had a stem cell transplant for chronic granulomatous disease, so the T cells may come from the graft donor.

This clonotype was recorded many times. This chain connects TRBV10-2 to TRBJ1-4; no clear D gene. Germline CDR1 WSHSY, CDR2 SAAADI. This CDR3 is 14 amino acids long. With 0 bases removed from V and 3 bases from J, the gap between germline ends came to 5 bases. The CDR3 region has the DNA TGCGCCAGCAGTGAGTCGAAGGCTAATGAAAAACTGTTTTTT. Protein product: CASSESKANEKLFF.

The rearrangement uses TRBV29-1 and TRBJ1-2; D possibly corresponds to TRBD1 (6 bases). Deletions cut 4 bases from V and 8 bases from J, with 17 bases between. Germline-derived CDR1 and CDR2 are SQVTM and ANQGSEA. The CDR3 is made up of 13 amino acids. The CDR3 loop reads CSVVAGDKEGYTF. The CDR3 region has the DNA TGCAGCGTTGTGGCAGGGGATAAGGAAGGCTACACCTTC.

In the case of this clonotype: At one end, the junction sequence differs from germline, possibly due to a read error. The chain recombines TRBV20-1 with TRBJ2-1, with 15 bases aligning to TRBD2. CDR3 length: 17 residues. Germline CDR1 is DFQATT and CDR2 is SNEGSKA (reference sequence). CDR3 sequence reads: CCAGGTSGGQAYNEQFF. The CDR3 DNA reads TGCTGTGCTGGTGGGACTAGCGGGGGGCAAGCCTACAATGAGCAGTTCTTC.

This clonotype occurred many times. The rearrangement joins TRBV27 to TRBJ1-5; 7 positions agree with TRBD1. J lost 6 bases, V lost 6 bases, and 8 bases had no gene match. This CDR3 has 14 residues. The germline gives CDR1 MNHEY, CDR2 SMNVEV (reference sequence). The CDR3 is CASRHDRVGQPQHF. CDR3 DNA sequence: TGTGCCAGCAGGCACGACAGGGTCGGTCAGCCCCAGCATTTT.

A note on this clonotype: A much larger clonotype is one base distant, so this may be a read error. This chain joins TRBV7-9 and TRBJ2-3, with 10 bases matching TRBD1. CDR1 is SEHNR and CDR2 is FQNEAQ in the germline V gene (reference sequence). The CDR3 runs to 15 residues. This CDR3 reads CASSRGQGSTHTQYF. In nucleotides, the CDR3 is TGTGCCAGCAGCCGGGGACAGGGGAGCACACATACGCAGTATTTT.

This clonotype occurred many times. This chain links TRBV20-1 with TRBJ2-5; D gene ambiguous. Germline assignment: CDR1 DFQATT and CDR2 SNEGSKA (reference sequence). Trimming pared 4 bases from V and 5 bases from J, leaving 17 bases between. This CDR3 has 14 residues. CDR3 in amino acids: CSAITLTSPETQYF. The CDR3 DNA reads TGCAGTGCTATCACACTAACCAGCCCCGAGACCCAGTACTTC.

Points on this clonotype: A read error may be the cause here, since a much bigger clone is one base away. V and J are TRBV20-1 and TRBJ2-7; the D gene is possibly TRBD2 (6 bases). CDR3 length equals 15 residues. Trimming took 0 bases from V and 2 from J, leaving 14 bases between them. Germline lookup yields CDR1 DFQATT and CDR2 SNEGSKA (reference sequence). The CDR3 is CSARDRTGDPYEQYF. The CDR3 nucleotides read TGCAGTGCTAGAGATCGGACGGGAGACCCCTACGAGCAGTACTTC.

This clonotype was seen many times. The chain is built from TRBV20-1 and TRBJ1-1; D is unclear. The V gene lost 6 bases and the J gene lost 1 base, with 15 bases spanning the gap. Germline CDR1 and CDR2: DFQATT and SNEGSKA (reference sequence). The CDR3 has 14 amino acids. The CDR3 DNA follows: TGCAGTGCCTATATGGAGGTGCAGAACACTGAAGCTTTCTTT. It translates to CSAYMEVQNTEAFF.

This clonotype was recorded at least ten times. This chain uses TRBV20-1 with TRBJ1-1; D ambiguous. Germline V gene data show CDR1 as DFQATT and CDR2 as SNEGSKA (reference sequence). Trimming took off 3 bases at V and 0 bases at J, with 11 bases between the two ends. This CDR3 has 14 amino acids. The CDR3 loop reads CSARVDTLNTEAFF. DNA of the CDR3: TGCAGTGCTAGGGTCGACACGTTGAACACTGAAGCTTTCTTT.

This clonotype was seen at least ten times. The V call is TRBV12-3 or TRBV12-4, the J call TRBJ2-3; 8 bases agree with TRBD2. There are 17 residues in the CDR3. V gave up 1 base and J gave up 4 bases; unmatched junction bases: 10. DNA of the CDR3: TGTGCCAGCAGTTTAGAGCCGGGACTAGGCCGCCCAGATACGCAGTATTTT. Translated: CASSLEPGLGRPDTQYF.

This chain joins TRBV30 and TRBJ2-5; tentative D call: TRBD1 (5 bases). The V end lost 0 bases, the J end lost 5 bases, and 13 bases lay between the germline ends. Germline V gives CDR1 GTSNPN, CDR2 SVGIG (reference sequence). There are 14 residues in the CDR3. CDR3 sequence reads: CAWSVLWQGETQYF. CDR3 bases: TGTGCCTGGAGTGTACTATGGCAGGGCGAGACCCAGTACTTC.

The chain uses TRBV11-2 and TRBJ2-3; 8 nucleotides agree with TRBD2. V lost 5 bases, J lost 2 bases, and 6 bases stayed unmatched. CDR1 and CDR2 (germline): SGHAT, FQNNGV. The CDR3 is 15 amino acids. CDR3 in DNA: TGTGCCAGCAGCCCAATAGCGGGGAACACAGATACGCAGTATTTT. Residues: CASSPIAGNTDTQYF.

At least ten counts were recorded for this clonotype. This chain connects TRBV11-2 to TRBJ2-7; D gene unclear. The CDR3 runs to 17 residues. The V end was cut by 2 bases, the J end by 1 base, with 18 bases between. Germline CDR1 SGHAT, CDR2 FQNNGV. The CDR3 loop is CASSLRRLGFRSYEQYF. The DNA for the CDR3 is TGTGCCAGCAGCTTAAGGAGATTGGGATTTAGGTCCTACGAGCAGTACTTC.

This clonotype appeared many times. Written as DNA, the CDR3 is TGCGCCAGCAGCTTCTACGGGACAGGGGACACTGAAGCTTTCTTT. This translates into CASSFYGTGDTEAFF. V usage is TRBV5-1 and J usage is TRBJ1-1; 10 bases are shared with TRBD1. The CDR3 length is 15 residues. Trimming removed 2 bases from V and 3 bases from J; junction bases left unmatched: 4. CDR1 SGHRS and CDR2 YFSETQ come from the germline V gene.

This clonotype has at least ten counts. CDR3 loop: CASRDREYQETQYF. CDR3 coding DNA: TGTGCCAGCAGGGACAGGGAGTACCAAGAGACCCAGTACTTC. The rearrangement links TRBV6-1 to TRBJ2-5, with TRBD1 identical over 8 bases. The CDR3 is 14 amino acids. The V gene's germline CDR1 is MNHNS and CDR2 SASEGT. V was pared by 6 bases and J by 0 bases, with 3 bases of the junction left unmatched.

This clonotype was picked up many times. V gene TRBV20-1 combines with J gene TRBJ2-3, with TRBD2 matching 7 bases. V gave up 1 base and J gave up 6 bases; unmatched junction bases: 13. The germline CDR1 and CDR2 sequences are DFQATT and SNEGSKA (reference sequence). The length of the CDR3 is 16 residues. In DNA, the CDR3 is TGCAGTGCTAGAGTTAAAATAGCGGGTCGGGGTGATACGCAGTATTTT. It yields the protein CSARVKIAGRGDTQYF.

At least ten counts were recorded for this clonotype. The chain is built from TRBV5-1 and TRBJ2-7; D uncertain. Germline V gene lookup returns CDR1 SGHRS and CDR2 YFSETQ. V gave up 0 bases and J gave up 5 bases, with 6 bases separating them. The CDR3 loop spans 12 amino acids. Here the CDR3 reads CASSLDKNEQYF. Written as DNA, the CDR3 is TGCGCCAGCAGCTTGGACAAAAACGAGCAGTACTTC.

There are many counts of this clonotype. The chain is built from TRBV29-1 and TRBJ2-3; a weak D match, TRBD2 (7 bases). CDR1 is SQVTM, CDR2 ANQGSEA, per germline. The V and J ends lost 3 bases and 3 bases respectively, with 16 bases between them. The CDR3 extends over 15 amino acids. The CDR3 nucleotides read TGCAGCGTTGAGTTTAGGGGGGGAAGGACAGATACGCAGTATTTT. Amino acid sequence: CSVEFRGGRTDTQYF.

This chain connects TRBV30 to TRBJ2-1; a weak D match, TRBD1 (6 bases). V lost 4 bases and J lost 5, with 9 bases in between. In germline, CDR1 is GTSNPN, CDR2 SVGIG (reference sequence). The CDR3 has 12 residues. CDR3 protein: CAWNRDNNEQFF. The CDR3 coding sequence is TGTGCCTGGAACAGGGATAACAATGAGCAGTTCTTC.

On this clonotype itself: Sequence at one end of the junction differs from germline and may be a read error. The J gene is TRBJ2-7, the V gene TRBV3-1; unclear D gene. This CDR3 region has 18 residues. Germline V gives CDR1 LGHDT, CDR2 YNNKEL (reference sequence). CDR3 residues: CTSSSLVSGRYISYEQYF. The DNA for the CDR3 is TGTACCAGCAGTTCCCTTGTCTCCGGACGCTACATCTCCTACGAGCAGTACTTC.

This clonotype was observed many times. This chain uses TRBV18 with TRBJ2-2; D gene ambiguous. Germline V CDR1 and CDR2: KGHSH, LQKENI. The CDR3 is 16 amino acids. V lost 6 bases to trimming and J lost 3 bases, with 17 bases between them. For the CDR3, the DNA is TGTGCCAGCTCTTCCCCAAGCAGGCCGTACACCGGGGAGCTGTTTTTT. Its protein is CASSSPSRPYTGELFF.

This clonotype was seen at least ten times. The chain is built from TRBV5-1 and TRBJ2-2; TRBD2 matches 13 bases. The CDR3 length is 17 residues. Germline CDR1 reads SGHRS; CDR2 reads YFSETQ. Trimming at V came to 4 bases and at J to 7 bases, leaving 10 bases not matched to a gene. CDR3 residues: CASSILAGGPTGGELFF. CDR3 sequence (DNA): TGCGCCAGCAGCATACTAGCGGGAGGGCCAACGGGCGGGGAGCTGTTTTTT. The variable domain in full, with the rest retrieved from reference TRBV5-1 and TRBJ2-2, is KAGVTQTPRYLIKTRGQQVTLSCSPISGHRSVSWYQQTPGQGLQFLFEYFSETQRNKGNFPGRFSGRQFSNSRSEMNVSTLELGDSALYLCASSILAGGPTGGELFFGEGSRLTVL.

This clonotype has a count of ten or more. The V and J genes are TRBV27 and TRBJ2-1; D may be TRBD2 (7 bases). The CDR3 totals 16 residues. In germline, CDR1 is MNHEY, CDR2 SMNVEV (reference sequence). V gave up 7 bases and J gave up 7 bases, with 23 bases separating them. CDR3 in amino acids: CASKREGEGLGNEQFF. CDR3 DNA sequence: TGTGCCAGCAAAAGGGAGGGGGAGGGCCTGGGGAATGAGCAGTTCTTC.

Note on this clonotype: Possible read error: a much larger clone is one base away. CDR3 bases: TGTGCCAGCGGCTCCCGCACACATACGCAGTATTTT. Translation gives CASGSRTHTQYF. The chain recombines TRBV7-2 with TRBJ2-3; D call uncertain. The V gene's germline CDR1 is SGHTA and CDR2 FQGNSA. CDR3 length equals 12 residues.